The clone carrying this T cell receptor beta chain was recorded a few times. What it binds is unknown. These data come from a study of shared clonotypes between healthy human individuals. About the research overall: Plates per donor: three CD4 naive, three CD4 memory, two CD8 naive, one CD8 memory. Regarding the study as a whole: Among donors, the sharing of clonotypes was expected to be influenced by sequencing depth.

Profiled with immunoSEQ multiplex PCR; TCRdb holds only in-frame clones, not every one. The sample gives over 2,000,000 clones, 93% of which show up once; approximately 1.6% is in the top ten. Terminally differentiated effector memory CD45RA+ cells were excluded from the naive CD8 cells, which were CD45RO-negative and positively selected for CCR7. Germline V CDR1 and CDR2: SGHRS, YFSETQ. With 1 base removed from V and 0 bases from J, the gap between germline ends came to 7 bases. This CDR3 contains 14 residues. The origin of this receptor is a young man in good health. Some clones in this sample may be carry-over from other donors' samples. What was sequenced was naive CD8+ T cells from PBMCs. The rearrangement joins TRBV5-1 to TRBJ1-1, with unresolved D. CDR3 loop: CASSLPRVNTEAFF. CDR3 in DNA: TGCGCCAGCAGCTTGCCACGGGTGAACACTGAAGCTTTCTTT.